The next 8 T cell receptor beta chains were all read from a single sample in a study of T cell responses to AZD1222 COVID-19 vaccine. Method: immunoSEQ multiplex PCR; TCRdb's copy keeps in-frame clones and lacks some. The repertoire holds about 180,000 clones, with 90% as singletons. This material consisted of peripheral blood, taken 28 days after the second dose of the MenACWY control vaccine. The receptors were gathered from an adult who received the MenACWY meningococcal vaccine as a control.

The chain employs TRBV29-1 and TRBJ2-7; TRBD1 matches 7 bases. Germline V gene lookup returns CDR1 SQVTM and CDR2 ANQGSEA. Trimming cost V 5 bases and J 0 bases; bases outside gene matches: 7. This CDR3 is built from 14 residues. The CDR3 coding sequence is TGCAGCGTTCAAGGGACAGAGAGCTCCTACGAGCAGTACTTC. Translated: CSVQGTESSYEQYF.

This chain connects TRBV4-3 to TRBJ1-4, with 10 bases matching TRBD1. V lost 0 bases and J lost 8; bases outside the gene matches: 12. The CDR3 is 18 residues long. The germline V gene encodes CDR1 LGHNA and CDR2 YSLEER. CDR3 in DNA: TGCGCCAGCAGCCAAGAAGGAAGCGCCGGGACAGGGGACGAAAAACTGTTTTTT. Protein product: CASSQEGSAGTGDEKLFF.

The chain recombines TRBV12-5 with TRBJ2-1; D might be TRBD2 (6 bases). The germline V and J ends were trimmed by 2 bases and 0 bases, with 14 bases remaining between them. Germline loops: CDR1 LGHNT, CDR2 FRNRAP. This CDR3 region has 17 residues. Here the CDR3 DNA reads TGTGCTAGTGGTTTGTACAGAGCGACTAGCTCCTACAATGAGCAGTTCTTC. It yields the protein CASGLYRATSSYNEQFF.

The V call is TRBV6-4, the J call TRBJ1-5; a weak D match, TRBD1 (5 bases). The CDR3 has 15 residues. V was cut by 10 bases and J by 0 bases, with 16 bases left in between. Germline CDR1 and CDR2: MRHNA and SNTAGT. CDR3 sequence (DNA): TGTGCCACCCGACCGGGACCTTATAGCAATCAGCCCCAGCATTTT. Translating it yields CATRPGPYSNQPQHF.

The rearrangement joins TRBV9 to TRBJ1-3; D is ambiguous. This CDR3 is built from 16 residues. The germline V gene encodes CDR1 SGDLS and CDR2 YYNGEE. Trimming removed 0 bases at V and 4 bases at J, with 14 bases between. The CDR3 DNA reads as TGTGCCAGCAGCGTAGGGAGGGCAAATCAAGGAAACACCATATATTTT. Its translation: CASSVGRANQGNTIYF. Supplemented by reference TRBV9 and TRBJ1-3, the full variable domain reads DSGVTQTPKHLITATGQRVTLRCSPRSGDLSVYWYQQSLDQGLQFLIQYYNGEERAKGNILERFSAQQFPDLHSELNLSSLELGDSALYFCASSVGRANQGNTIYFGEGSWLTVV.

CDR3 nucleotides: TGTGCCAGCTCTCAAACCGGGGGGGACACCGGGGAGCTGTTTTTT. Protein: CASSQTGGDTGELFF. J is TRBJ2-2 and V is TRBV18; 8 nucleotides match TRBD2. The length of the CDR3 is 15 residues. Unmatched junction bases numbered 6, after V lost 6 bases and J lost 3 bases. Per the germline V gene, CDR1 is KGHSH and CDR2 is LQKENI.

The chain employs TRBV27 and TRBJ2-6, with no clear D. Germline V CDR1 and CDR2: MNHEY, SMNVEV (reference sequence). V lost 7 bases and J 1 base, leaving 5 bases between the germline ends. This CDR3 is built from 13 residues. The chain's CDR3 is CASKRSGANVLTF. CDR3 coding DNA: TGTGCCAGCAAACGTTCTGGGGCCAACGTCCTGACTTTC.

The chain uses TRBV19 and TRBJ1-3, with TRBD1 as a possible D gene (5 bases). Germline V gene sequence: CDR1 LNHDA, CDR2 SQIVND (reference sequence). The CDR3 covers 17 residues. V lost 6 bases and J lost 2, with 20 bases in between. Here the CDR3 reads CASSPLFRQLAGNTIYF. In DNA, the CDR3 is TGTGCCAGTAGCCCTCTTTTCCGACAGCTGGCTGGAAACACCATATATTTT.